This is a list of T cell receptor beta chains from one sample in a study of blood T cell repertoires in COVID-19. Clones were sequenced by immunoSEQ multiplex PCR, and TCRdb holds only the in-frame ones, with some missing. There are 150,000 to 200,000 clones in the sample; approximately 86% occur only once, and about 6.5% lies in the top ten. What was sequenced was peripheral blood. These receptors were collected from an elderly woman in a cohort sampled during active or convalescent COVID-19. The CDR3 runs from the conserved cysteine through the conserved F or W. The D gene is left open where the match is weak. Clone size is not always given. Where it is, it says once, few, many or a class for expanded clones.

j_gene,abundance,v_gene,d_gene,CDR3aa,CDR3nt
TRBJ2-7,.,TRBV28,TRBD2,CASMRGTYEQYF,TGTGCCAGCATGCGGGGGACCTACGAGCAGTACTTC
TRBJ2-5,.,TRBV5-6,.,CASSLQGSETQYF,TGTGCCAGCAGCCTGCAGGGGTCTGAGACCCAGTACTTC
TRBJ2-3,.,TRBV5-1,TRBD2,CASTVAGGPTDTQYF,TGCGCCAGCACCGTAGCGGGAGGGCCCACAGATACGCAGTATTTT
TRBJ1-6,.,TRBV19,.,CASSIKLRGSSPLHF,TGTGCCAGTAGTATAAAGTTGAGAGGGAGCTCACCCCTCCACTTT
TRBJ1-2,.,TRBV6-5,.,CAGQVAASYGYTF,TGTGCCGGCCAGGTGGCAGCCTCCTATGGCTACACCTTC
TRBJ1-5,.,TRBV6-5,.,CASSYSASNQPQHF,TGTGCCAGCAGTTACAGCGCGTCCAATCAGCCCCAGCATTTT
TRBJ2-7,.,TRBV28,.,CASSLGLYEQYF,TGTGCCAGCAGTTTAGGACTCTACGAGCAGTACTTC
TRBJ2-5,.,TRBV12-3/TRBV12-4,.,CASRSSDQETQYF,TGTGCCAGCAGATCAAGCGACCAAGAGACCCAGTACTTC
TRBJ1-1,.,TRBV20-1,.,CSAQIITEAFF,TGCAGTGCTCAGATTATAACTGAAGCTTTCTTT
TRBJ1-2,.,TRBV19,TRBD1,CASSTRDRFYGYTF,TGTGCCAGTAGTACCCGGGACAGGTTCTATGGCTACACCTTC
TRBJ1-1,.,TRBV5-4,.,CASSLGGDMNTEAFF,TGTGCCAGCAGCTTGGGGGGGGATATGAACACTGAAGCTTTCTTT
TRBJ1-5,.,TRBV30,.,CAWSVRGNQPQHF,TGTGCCTGGAGTGTACGCGGCAATCAGCCCCAGCATTTT
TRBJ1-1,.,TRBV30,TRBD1,CAWTKGAWTEAFF,TGTGCCTGGACCAAGGGGGCATGGACTGAAGCTTTCTTT
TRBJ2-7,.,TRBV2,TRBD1,CASSLDRTHYEQYF,TGTGCCAGCAGCCTGGACAGGACTCACTACGAGCAGTACTTC
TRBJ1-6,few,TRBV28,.,CASSLHSMGSPLHF,TGTGCCAGCAGTTTGCACAGTATGGGTTCACCCCTCCACTTT
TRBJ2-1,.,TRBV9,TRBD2,CASSFGLAGGPRNEQFF,TGTGCCAGCAGCTTCGGACTAGCGGGAGGGCCACGGAATGAGCAGTTCTTC
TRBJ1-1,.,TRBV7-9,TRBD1,CASSNGQAGTEAFF,TGTGCCAGCAGCAACGGACAGGCCGGCACTGAAGCTTTCTTT
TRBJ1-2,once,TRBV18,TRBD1,CASSPGTEHYGYTF,TGTGCCAGCTCACCAGGGACAGAACACTATGGCTACACCTTC
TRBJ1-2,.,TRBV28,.,CASSLSGHGYTF,TGTGCCAGCAGTTTATCAGGGCATGGCTACACCTTC
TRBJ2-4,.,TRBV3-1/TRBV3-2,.,CASSPLLGRAKNIQYF,TGTGCCAGCAGCCCACTTTTGGGCCGGGCCAAAAACATTCAGTACTTC
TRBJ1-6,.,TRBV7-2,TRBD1,CASSLGQGDNSPLHF,TGTGCCAGCAGCCTGGGACAGGGAGATAATTCACCCCTCCACTTT
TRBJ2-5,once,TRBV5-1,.,CASSHRTEETQYF,TGCGCCAGCAGCCACCGGACAGAAGAGACCCAGTACTTC
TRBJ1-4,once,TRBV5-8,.,CASSLGGNVELFF,TGTGCCAGCAGCTTGGGAGGAAACGTGGAACTGTTTTTT
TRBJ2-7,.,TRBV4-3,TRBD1,CASSQVGTGLHEQYF,TGCGCCAGCAGCCAAGTGGGGACAGGGCTCCACGAGCAGTACTTC
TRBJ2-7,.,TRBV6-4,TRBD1,CACRGLNEQYF,TGTGCGTGCAGGGGGCTTAACGAGCAGTACTTC
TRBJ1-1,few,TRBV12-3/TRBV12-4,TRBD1,CASRRQGLNEAFF,TGTGCCAGCAGGCGACAGGGGCTAAATGAAGCTTTCTTT
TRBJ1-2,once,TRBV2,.,CASSLINYGYTF,TGTGCCAGCAGCCTTATCAACTATGGCTACACCTTC
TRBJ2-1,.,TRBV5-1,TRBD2,CASSLDQREGFYNEQFF,TGCGCCAGCAGCTTGGATCAGCGGGAGGGCTTCTACAATGAGCAGTTCTTC
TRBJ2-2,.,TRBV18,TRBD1,CASSPGQGGTGELFF,TGTGCCAGCTCACCCGGACAGGGTGGCACCGGGGAGCTGTTTTTT
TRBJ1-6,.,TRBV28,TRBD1,CASRLPGGSDNSPLHF,TGTGCCAGCAGGCTACCAGGGGGCAGCGATAATTCACCCCTCCACTTT
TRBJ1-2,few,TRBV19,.,CASSIRPTYGYTF,TGTGCCAGTAGTATTCGTCCGACTTATGGCTACACCTTC
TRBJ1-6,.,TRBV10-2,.,CASRSPEDSSPLHF,TGCGCCAGCAGGAGTCCTGAAGATTCTTCACCCCTCCACTTT
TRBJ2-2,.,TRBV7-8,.,CASSLGVSRRANTGELFF,TGTGCCAGCAGCTTAGGGGTTAGCAGACGCGCGAACACCGGGGAGCTGTTTTTT
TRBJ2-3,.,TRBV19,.,CASLAGYTDTQYF,TGTGCCAGCCTCGCGGGCTACACAGATACGCAGTATTTT
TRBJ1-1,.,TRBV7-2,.,CASSLERGDTEAFF,TGTGCCAGCAGCTTAGAGCGCGGGGACACTGAAGCTTTCTTT
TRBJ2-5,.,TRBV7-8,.,CASSLGGSQETQYF,TGTGCCAGCAGCTTAGGTGGCAGCCAAGAGACCCAGTACTTC
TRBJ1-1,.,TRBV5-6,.,CASSFGVSEAFF,TGTGCCAGCAGTTTCGGGGTATCTGAAGCTTTCTTT
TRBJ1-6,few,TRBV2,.,CASSPQGLRSPLHF,TGTGCCAGCAGTCCACAGGGTCTTCGTTCACCCCTCCACTTT
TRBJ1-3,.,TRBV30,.,CAWSGLLGNTIYF,TGTGCCTGGAGTGGGCTCCTTGGAAACACCATATATTTT